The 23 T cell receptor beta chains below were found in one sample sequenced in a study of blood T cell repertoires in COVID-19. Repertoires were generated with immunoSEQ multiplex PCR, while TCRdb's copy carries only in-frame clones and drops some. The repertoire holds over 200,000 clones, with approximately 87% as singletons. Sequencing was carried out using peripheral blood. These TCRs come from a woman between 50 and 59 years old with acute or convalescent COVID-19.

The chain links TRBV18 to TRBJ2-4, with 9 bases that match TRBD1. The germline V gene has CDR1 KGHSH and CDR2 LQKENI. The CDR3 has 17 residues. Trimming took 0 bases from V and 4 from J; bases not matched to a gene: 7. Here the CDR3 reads CASSPPGTGTLKNIQYF. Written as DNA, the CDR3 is TGTGCCAGCTCACCACCCGGGACAGGGACCCTAAAAAACATTCAGTACTTC.

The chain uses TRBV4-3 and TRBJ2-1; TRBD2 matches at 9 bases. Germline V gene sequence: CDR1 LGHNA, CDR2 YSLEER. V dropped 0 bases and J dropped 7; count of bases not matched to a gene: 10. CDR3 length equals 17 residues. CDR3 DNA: TGCGCCAGCAGCCAAGACGGGGCGGGAGGGCCTAGAAATGAGCAGTTCTTC. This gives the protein CASSQDGAGGPRNEQFF.

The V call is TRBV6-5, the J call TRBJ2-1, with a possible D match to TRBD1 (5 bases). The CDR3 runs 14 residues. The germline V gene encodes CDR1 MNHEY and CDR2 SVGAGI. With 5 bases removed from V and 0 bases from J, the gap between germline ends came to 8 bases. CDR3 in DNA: TGTGCCAGCAGTCCCGACAGCTCCTACAATGAGCAGTTCTTC. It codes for CASSPDSSYNEQFF.

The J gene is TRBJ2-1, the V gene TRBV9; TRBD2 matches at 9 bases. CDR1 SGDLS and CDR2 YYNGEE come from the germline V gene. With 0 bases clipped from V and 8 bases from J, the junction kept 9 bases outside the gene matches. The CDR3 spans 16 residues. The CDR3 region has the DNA TGTGCCAGCAGCGTAGTTCTAGCGGGGCCCTCGGATGAGCAGTTCTTC. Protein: CASSVVLAGPSDEQFF. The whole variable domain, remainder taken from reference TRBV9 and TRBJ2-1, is DSGVTQTPKHLITATGQRVTLRCSPRSGDLSVYWYQQSLDQGLQFLIQYYNGEERAKGNILERFSAQQFPDLHSELNLSSLELGDSALYFCASSVVLAGPSDEQFFGPGTRLTVL.

In DNA, the CDR3 is TGTGCCAGCAGCTTAATCGAGGTCAGCACTGAAGCTTTCTTT. Amino acid sequence: CASSLIEVSTEAFF. The chain couples TRBV7-2 to TRBJ1-1; D remains unclear. The CDR3 consists of 14 residues. V was shortened by 2 bases and J by 4 bases, with 11 bases between the two germline ends. Germline CDR1 SGHTA, CDR2 FQGNSA.

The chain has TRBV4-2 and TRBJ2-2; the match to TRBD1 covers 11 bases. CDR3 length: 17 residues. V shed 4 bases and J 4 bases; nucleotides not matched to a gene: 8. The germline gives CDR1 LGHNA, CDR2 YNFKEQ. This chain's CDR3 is CASSPRAGTGGTGELFF. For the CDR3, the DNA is TGTGCCAGCAGCCCTAGAGCTGGGACAGGGGGCACCGGGGAGCTGTTTTTT.

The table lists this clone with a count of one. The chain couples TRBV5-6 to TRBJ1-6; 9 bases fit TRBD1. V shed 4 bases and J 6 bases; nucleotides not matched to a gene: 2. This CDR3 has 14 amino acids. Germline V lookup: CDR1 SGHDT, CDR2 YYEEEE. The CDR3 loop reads CASSRDRANSPLHF. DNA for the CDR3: TGTGCCAGCAGCCGGGACAGGGCTAATTCACCCCTCCACTTT.

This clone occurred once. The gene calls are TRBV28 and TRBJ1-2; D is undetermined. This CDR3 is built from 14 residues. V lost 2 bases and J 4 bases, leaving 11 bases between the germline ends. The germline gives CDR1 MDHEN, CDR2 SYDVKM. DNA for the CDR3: TGTGCCAGCAGTTTAGAGCAGGCTTTCTATGGCTACACCTTC. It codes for CASSLEQAFYGYTF.

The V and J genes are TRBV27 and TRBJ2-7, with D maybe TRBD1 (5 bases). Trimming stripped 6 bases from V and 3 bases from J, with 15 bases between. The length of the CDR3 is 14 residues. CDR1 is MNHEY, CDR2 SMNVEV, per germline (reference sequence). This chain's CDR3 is CASSSQGSGYEQYF. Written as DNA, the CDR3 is TGTGCCAGCAGCAGCCAGGGATCGGGCTACGAGCAGTACTTC.

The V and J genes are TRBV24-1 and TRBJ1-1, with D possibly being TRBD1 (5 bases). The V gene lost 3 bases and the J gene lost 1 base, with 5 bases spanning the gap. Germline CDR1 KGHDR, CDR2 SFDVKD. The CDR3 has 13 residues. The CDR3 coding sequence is TGTGCCACCAGTGATACAGGGAACACTGAAGCTTTCTTT. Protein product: CATSDTGNTEAFF.

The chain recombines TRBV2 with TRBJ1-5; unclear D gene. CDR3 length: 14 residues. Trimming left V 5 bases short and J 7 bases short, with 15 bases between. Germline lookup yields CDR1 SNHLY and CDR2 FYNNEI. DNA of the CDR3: TGTGCCAGCAGTTTGGGGAGGGAGGGACAGCCCCAGCATTTT. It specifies CASSLGREGQPQHF. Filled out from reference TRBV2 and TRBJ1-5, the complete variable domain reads EPEVTQTPSHQVTQMGQEVILRCVPISNHLYFYWYRQILGQKVEFLVSFYNNEISEKSEIFDDQFSVERPDGSNFTLKIRSTKLEDSAMYFCASSLGREGQPQHFGDGTRLSIL.

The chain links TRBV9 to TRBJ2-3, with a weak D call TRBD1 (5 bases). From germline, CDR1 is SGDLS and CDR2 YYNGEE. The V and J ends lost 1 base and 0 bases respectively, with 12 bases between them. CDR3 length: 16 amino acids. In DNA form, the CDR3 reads TGTGCCAGCAGCGTATCCGGACATACTAGCACAGATACGCAGTATTTT. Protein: CASSVSGHTSTDTQYF. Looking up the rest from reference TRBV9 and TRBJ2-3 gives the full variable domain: DSGVTQTPKHLITATGQRVTLRCSPRSGDLSVYWYQQSLDQGLQFLIQYYNGEERAKGNILERFSAQQFPDLHSELNLSSLELGDSALYFCASSVSGHTSTDTQYFGPGTRLTVL.

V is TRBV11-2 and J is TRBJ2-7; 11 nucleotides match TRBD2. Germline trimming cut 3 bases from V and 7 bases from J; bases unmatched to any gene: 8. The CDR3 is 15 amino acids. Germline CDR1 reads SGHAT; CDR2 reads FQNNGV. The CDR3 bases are TGTGCCAGCAGCTTTCAGACTAGCGGGATCTCAGAGCAGTACTTC. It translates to CASSFQTSGISEQYF.

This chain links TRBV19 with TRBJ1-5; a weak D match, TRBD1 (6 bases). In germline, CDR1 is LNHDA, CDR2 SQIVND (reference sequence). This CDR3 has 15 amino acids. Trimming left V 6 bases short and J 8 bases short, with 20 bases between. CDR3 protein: CASRQQGIAWKPQHF. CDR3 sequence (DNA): TGTGCCAGTAGACAACAGGGTATCGCGTGGAAGCCCCAGCATTTT.

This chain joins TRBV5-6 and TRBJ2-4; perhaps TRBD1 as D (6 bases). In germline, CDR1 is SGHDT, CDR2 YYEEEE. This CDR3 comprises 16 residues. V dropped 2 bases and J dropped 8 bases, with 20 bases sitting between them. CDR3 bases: TGTGCCAGCAGCTTTCGGTTCGACGGGGCAGGGGACATTCAGTACTTC. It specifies CASSFRFDGAGDIQYF. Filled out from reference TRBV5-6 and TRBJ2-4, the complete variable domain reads DAGVTQSPTHLIKTRGQQVTLRCSPKSGHDTVSWYQQALGQGPQFIFQYYEEEERQRGNFPDRFSGHQFPNYSSELNVNALLLGDSALYLCASSFRFDGAGDIQYFGAGTRLSVL.

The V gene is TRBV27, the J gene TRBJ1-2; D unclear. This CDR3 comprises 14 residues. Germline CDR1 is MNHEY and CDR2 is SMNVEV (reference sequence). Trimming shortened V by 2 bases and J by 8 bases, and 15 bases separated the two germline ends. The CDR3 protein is CASSLGLSGSGYTF. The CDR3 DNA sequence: TGTGCCAGCAGTTTAGGACTAAGCGGATCAGGCTACACCTTC.

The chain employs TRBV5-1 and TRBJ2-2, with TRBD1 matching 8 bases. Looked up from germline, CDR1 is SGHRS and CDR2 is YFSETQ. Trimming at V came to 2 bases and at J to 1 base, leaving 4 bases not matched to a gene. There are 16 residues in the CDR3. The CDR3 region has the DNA TGCGCCAGCAGCTTCGACAGGGGACTGAACACCGGGGAGCTGTTTTTT. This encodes CASSFDRGLNTGELFF.

Here the CDR3 DNA reads TGTGCCAGCAGCTTCAGGGGACAGGGGTTCGAGCAGTACTTC. Protein sequence: CASSFRGQGFEQYF. The chain joins TRBV5-8 to TRBJ2-7; TRBD1 aligns across 10 bases. From germline, CDR1 is SGHTS and CDR2 YDEGEE. CDR3 length: 14 amino acids. Trimming cost V 2 bases and J 6 bases; bases outside gene matches: 5.

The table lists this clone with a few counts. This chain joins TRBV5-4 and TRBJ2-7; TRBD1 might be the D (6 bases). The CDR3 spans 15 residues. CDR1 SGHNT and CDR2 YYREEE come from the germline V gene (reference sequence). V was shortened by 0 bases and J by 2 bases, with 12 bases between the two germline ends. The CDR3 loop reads CASSLGAGVAYEQYF. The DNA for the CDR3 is TGTGCCAGCAGCTTGGGAGCAGGGGTGGCCTACGAGCAGTACTTC. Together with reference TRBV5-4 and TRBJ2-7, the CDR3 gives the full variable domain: ETGVTQSPTHLIKTRGQQVTLRCSSQSGHNTVSWYQQALGQGPQFIFQYYREEENGRGNFPPRFSGLQFPNYSSELNVNALELDDSALYLCASSLGAGVAYEQYFGPGTRLTVT.

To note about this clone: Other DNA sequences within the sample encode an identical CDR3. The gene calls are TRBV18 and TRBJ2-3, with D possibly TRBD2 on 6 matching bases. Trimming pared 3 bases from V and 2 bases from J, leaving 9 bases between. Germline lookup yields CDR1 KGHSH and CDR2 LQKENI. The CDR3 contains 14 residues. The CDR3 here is CASSPGTSTDTQYF. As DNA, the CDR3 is TGTGCCAGCTCACCCGGGACTTCCACAGATACGCAGTATTTT.

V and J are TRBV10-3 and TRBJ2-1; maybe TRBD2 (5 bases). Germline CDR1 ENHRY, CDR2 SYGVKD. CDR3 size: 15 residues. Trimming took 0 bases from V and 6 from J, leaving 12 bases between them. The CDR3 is CAISESWTLGNEQFF. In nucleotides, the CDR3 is TGTGCCATCAGTGAGTCGTGGACTCTTGGCAATGAGCAGTTCTTC.

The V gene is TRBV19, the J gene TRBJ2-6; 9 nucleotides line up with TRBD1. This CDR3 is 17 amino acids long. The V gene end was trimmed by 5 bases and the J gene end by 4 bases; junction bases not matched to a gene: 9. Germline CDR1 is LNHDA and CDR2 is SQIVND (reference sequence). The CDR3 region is CASSSGTGISGANVLTF. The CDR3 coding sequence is TGTGCCAGTAGTTCCGGGACAGGGATATCAGGGGCCAACGTCCTGACTTTC.

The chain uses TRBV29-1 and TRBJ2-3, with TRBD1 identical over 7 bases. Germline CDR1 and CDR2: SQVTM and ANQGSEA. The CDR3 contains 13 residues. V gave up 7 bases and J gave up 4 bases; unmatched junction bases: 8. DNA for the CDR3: TGCAGCGCCGTGACAGGGAACCCAGATACGCAGTATTTT. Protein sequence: CSAVTGNPDTQYF.